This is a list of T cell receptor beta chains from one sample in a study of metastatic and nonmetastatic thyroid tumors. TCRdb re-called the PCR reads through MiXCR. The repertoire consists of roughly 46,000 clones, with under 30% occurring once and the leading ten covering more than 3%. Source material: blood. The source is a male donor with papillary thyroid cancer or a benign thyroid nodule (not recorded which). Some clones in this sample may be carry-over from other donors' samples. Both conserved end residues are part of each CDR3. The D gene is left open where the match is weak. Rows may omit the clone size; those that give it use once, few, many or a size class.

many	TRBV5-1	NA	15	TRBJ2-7	CASNSDFSSSYEQYF	TGCGCCAGCAACTCGGACTTCTCCAGCTCCTACGAGCAGTACTTC
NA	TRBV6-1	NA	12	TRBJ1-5	CASGEANLPQHF	TGTGCCAGCGGCGAGGCCAATTTGCCCCAGCATTTT
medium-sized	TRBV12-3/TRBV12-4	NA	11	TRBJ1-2	CASSLIYGYTF	TGTGCCAGCAGTTTAATCTATGGCTACACCTTC
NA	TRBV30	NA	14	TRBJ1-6	CAWNHGQRGSPLHF	TGTGCCTGGAACCACGGGCAGAGGGGGTCACCCCTCCACTTT
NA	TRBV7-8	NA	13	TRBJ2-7	CASSLALQSGQYF	TGTGCCAGCAGCTTAGCGTTACAGTCAGGGCAGTACTTC
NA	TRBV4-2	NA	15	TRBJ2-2	CASSQEEGGTGELFF	TGTGCCAGCAGCCAAGAGGAGGGGGGCACCGGGGAGCTGTTTTTT
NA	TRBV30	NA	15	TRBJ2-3	CAWRSGSASTDTQYF	TGTGCCTGGAGGTCGGGTAGCGCTAGCACAGATACGCAGTATTTT
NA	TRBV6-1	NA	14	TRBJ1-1	CASSVEGMNTEAFF	TGTGCCAGCAGTGTCGAGGGGATGAACACTGAAGCTTTCTTT
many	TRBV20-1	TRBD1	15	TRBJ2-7	CSAKGQGGNSYEQYF	TGCAGTGCTAAAGGACAGGGGGGTAATTCCTACGAGCAGTACTTC
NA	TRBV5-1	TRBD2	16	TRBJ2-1	CASSKVLAGVWNEQFF	TGCGCCAGCAGTAAGGTTCTAGCGGGAGTGTGGAATGAGCAGTTCTTC
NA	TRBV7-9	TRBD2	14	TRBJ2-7	CASTGEGSSYEQYF	TGTGCCAGCACCGGGGAGGGGAGCTCCTACGAGCAGTACTTC
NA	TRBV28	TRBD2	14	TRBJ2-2	CASSQTSARGELFF	TGTGCCAGCAGCCAGACTAGCGCTCGTGGGGAGCTGTTTTTT
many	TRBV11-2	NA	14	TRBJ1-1	CASSLWRGETEAFF	TGTGCCAGCAGCTTATGGCGGGGTGAAACTGAAGCTTTCTTT
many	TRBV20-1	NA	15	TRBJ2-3	CSARGPGLRTDTQYF	TGCAGTGCTAGAGGACCGGGACTTAGAACAGATACGCAGTATTTT
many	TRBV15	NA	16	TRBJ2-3	CATSGRPGDGADTQYF	TGTGCCACCAGCGGGCGCCCCGGGGACGGGGCAGATACGCAGTATTTT
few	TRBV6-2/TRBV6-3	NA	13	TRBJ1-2	CASSYSNRGGYTF	TGTGCCAGCAGTTACTCGAATCGGGGGGGCTACACCTTC
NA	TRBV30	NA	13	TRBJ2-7	CAWSDGVSYEQYF	TGTGCCTGGAGTGATGGGGTGTCCTACGAGCAGTACTTC
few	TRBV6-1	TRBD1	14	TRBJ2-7	CASSSGTGGEEQYF	TGTGCCAGCAGTTCCGGGACAGGGGGCGAGGAGCAGTACTTC
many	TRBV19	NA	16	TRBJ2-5	CASSMGSGVQGETQYF	TGTGCCAGTAGTATGGGTTCGGGGGTCCAGGGAGAGACCCAGTACTTC
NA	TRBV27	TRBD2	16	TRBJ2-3	CASSPLAGANADTQYF	TGTGCCAGCAGTCCACTAGCGGGGGCGAACGCAGATACGCAGTATTTT
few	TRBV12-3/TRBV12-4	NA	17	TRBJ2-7	CASSPSRGGAGSYEQYF	TGTGCCAGCAGTCCCTCGAGGGGCGGGGCAGGCTCCTACGAGCAGTACTTC
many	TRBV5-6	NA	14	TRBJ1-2	CASSLPTGPYGYTF	TGTGCCAGCAGCTTGCCTACAGGGCCTTATGGCTACACCTTC
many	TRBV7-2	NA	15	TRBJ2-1	CASRFRGSSYNEQFF	TGTGCCAGCAGGTTCCGGGGGTCCTCCTACAATGAGCAGTTCTTC
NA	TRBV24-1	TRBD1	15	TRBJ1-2	CATSDSGGAGYGYTF	TGTGCCACCAGTGACTCAGGGGGCGCCGGCTATGGCTACACCTTC
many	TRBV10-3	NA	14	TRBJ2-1	CASLESSWGNEQFF	TGTGCCAGCTTAGAGTCTAGTTGGGGGAATGAGCAGTTCTTC
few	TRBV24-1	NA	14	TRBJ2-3	CATSEPRKADTQYF	TGTGCCACCAGTGAACCTCGGAAAGCAGATACGCAGTATTTT
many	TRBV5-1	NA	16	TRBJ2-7	CASSLAKYGYQDEQYF	TGCGCCAGCAGCTTGGCCAAGTACGGCTATCAGGACGAGCAGTACTTC
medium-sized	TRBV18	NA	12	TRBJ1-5	CASSPGGQPQHF	TGTGCCAGCTCACCAGGGGGCCAGCCCCAGCATTTT
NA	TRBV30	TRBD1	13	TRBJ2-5	CAGDRGGRDTQYF	TGTGCCGGAGACAGGGGGGGGAGAGATACCCAGTACTTC
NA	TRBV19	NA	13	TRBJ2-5	CASNGGTQETQYF	TGTGCCAGTAACGGGGGAACTCAAGAGACCCAGTACTTC
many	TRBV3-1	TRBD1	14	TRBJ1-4	CASNRQGTNEKLFF	TGTGCCAGCAACAGACAGGGCACTAATGAAAAACTGTTTTTT
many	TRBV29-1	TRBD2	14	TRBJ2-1	CSVKGTSGYNEQFF	TGCAGCGTTAAGGGGACTAGCGGCTACAATGAGCAGTTCTTC